This T cell receptor (beta chain) appears in the sequencing data of a study of T cell responses to AZD1222 COVID-19 vaccine. Study results and limitations: At 160-218 and 743-854, vaccine-associated CD4 TCRs were dominant, and they spanned spike. Just 5 to 7 AZD1222 recipients tested seropositive at baseline. Unmutated regions of variants are reportedly targeted by nearly half of spike-specific TCRs. Donors were largely white British and mainly female; clonal diversity was possibly underestimated.

Using immunoSEQ multiplex PCR, the repertoire was profiled, and TCRdb retains in-frame clones only, with some absent. The sample has 170,000 or so clones; about nine tenths are singletons. In the case of this clone: Its cognate antigen is unknown.

With 1 base clipped from V and 4 bases from J, the junction kept 5 bases outside the gene matches. This CDR3 spans 15 amino acids. Germline CDR1 and CDR2: LNHDA and SQIVND (reference sequence). The sequence was collected from an adult in good health. V is TRBV19 and J is TRBJ2-3; 7 bases are a match to TRBD1. The specimen comprised peripheral blood, sampled on day 0 of AZD1222 vaccination. CDR3 bases: TGTGCCAGTAGTATAGGAGGGGGCGAAGCAGATACGCAGTATTTT. Amino acids: CASSIGGGEADTQYF.